This T cell receptor beta chain was sequenced during a study of shared clonotypes between healthy human individuals. Turning to the study itself: Per donor, CD8 memory used one plate, CD8 naive used two, CD4 memory used three and CD4 naive used three.

V was shortened by 6 bases and J by 1 base, with 4 bases between the two germline ends. CDR1 SNHLY and CDR2 FYNNEI come from the germline V gene. The CDR3 loop spans 12 amino acids. It was at deep level that the assay was run. Genomic DNA (from each subset) was split evenly across several immunoSEQ plates. Sequencing was performed with immunoSEQ multiplex PCR; in TCRdb, only in-frame clones are kept and a portion is missing. Of more than 2,000,000 clones in the sample, around nine tenths are singletons; the top ten hold about 0.13%. The origin of this receptor is a man aged 18 to 29 in good health. Sequencing used naive CD4+ T cells sorted from blood. Subset given: CD45RA+ positively selected. The chain joins TRBV2 to TRBJ2-4; D is unclear. DNA of the CDR3: TGTGCCAGCAGGATGGCCAAAAACATTCAGTACTTC. Protein: CASRMAKNIQYF.